The next 12 T cell receptor beta chains were all read from a single sample in a study of shared clonotypes between healthy human individuals. Profiling relied on immunoSEQ multiplex PCR, and the TCRdb table lists in-frame clones only, not all of them. There are a few million clones in the sample; just over 90% occur only once, and about 0.37% lies in the top ten. Sample: naive CD4+ T cells from PBMCs. This sample's subset: CD45RA+ positively selected. Receptor source: a man between 18 and 35 years old in good health. Some clones in this sample may be carry-over from other donors' samples.

The chain couples TRBV12-5 to TRBJ2-3; D gene uncertain. The V gene lost 1 base and the J gene lost 0 bases, with 11 bases spanning the gap. The CDR3 contains 16 residues. Germline V gene data show CDR1 as LGHNT and CDR2 as FRNRAP. CDR3 protein: CASGLAVSSSTDTQYF. DNA for the CDR3: TGTGCTAGTGGTTTGGCGGTCTCGTCTAGCACAGATACGCAGTATTTT.

V is TRBV25-1 and J is TRBJ2-3; tentative D call: TRBD2 (5 bases). The CDR3 extends over 15 amino acids. Germline values: CDR1 MGHDK, CDR2 SYGVNS. V shed 9 bases and J shed 3 bases, with 19 bases lying between them. For the CDR3, the DNA is TGTGCCAGTACCACTAGGCAAAGCGGTACAGATACGCAGTATTTT. Its protein product is CASTTRQSGTDTQYF.

CDR3 nucleotides: TGTGCCAGCAGCCCCTCCCGACCCCCATGGTCGCAGTATTTT. Translation gives CASSPSRPPWSQYF. The chain has TRBV28 and TRBJ2-3; D not certain. Germline lookup yields CDR1 MDHEN and CDR2 SYDVKM. Trimming pared 6 bases from V and 10 bases from J, leaving 20 bases between. The CDR3 has 14 residues.

This chain's CDR3 is CASSYSFGQLYGYTF. The CDR3 DNA follows: TGTGCCAGCAGTTACTCGTTTGGACAGCTCTATGGCTACACCTTC. The chain couples TRBV6-5 to TRBJ1-2, with D possibly TRBD1 on 6 matching bases. V lost 0 bases and J 4 bases, leaving 12 bases between the germline ends. CDR3 length: 15 amino acids. From germline, CDR1 is MNHEY and CDR2 SVGAGI.

The rearrangement uses TRBV5-1 and TRBJ1-1; D possibly corresponds to TRBD1 (5 bases). Germline values: CDR1 SGHRS, CDR2 YFSETQ. The length of the CDR3 is 14 residues. Deletions cut 7 bases from V and 1 base from J, with 14 bases between. The CDR3 loop is CASGFQGPNTEAFF. The DNA for the CDR3 is TGCGCCAGCGGATTCCAGGGACCGAACACTGAAGCTTTCTTT. Based on the CDR3 plus reference TRBV5-1 and TRBJ1-1, the full variable domain is KAGVTQTPRYLIKTRGQQVTLSCSPISGHRSVSWYQQTPGQGLQFLFEYFSETQRNKGNFPGRFSGRQFSNSRSEMNVSTLELGDSALYLCASGFQGPNTEAFFGQGTRLTVV.

As regards this clone: The same CDR3 arises from other DNA sequences in this sample as well. The CDR3 region is CASSLGGLGTDTQYF. CDR3 sequence (DNA): TGTGCCAGCAGCTTGGGCGGGCTTGGCACAGATACGCAGTATTTT. The V and J genes are TRBV7-2 and TRBJ2-3; tentatively, D is TRBD2 (5 bases). The CDR3 is made up of 15 amino acids. Germline lookup yields CDR1 SGHTA and CDR2 FQGNSA. V lost 3 bases and J lost 1, with 11 bases in between.

V gene TRBV14 combines with J gene TRBJ2-7, with D possibly TRBD2 on 6 matching bases. The CDR3 length is 14 residues. V was trimmed by 10 bases and J by 0 bases, leaving 16 bases between them. Germline V CDR1 and CDR2: SGHDN, FVKESK. CDR3 amino acids: CATREAGSSYEQYF. CDR3 nucleotide sequence: TGTGCCACCAGGGAAGCGGGCTCCTCCTACGAGCAGTACTTC.

The CDR3 nucleotides read TGTGCCAGCACCCTAGCACAAGAGACCCAGTACTTC. Protein product: CASTLAQETQYF. The chain employs TRBV6-6 and TRBJ2-5; a weak D match, TRBD2 (5 bases). CDR1 and CDR2 from the germline V gene are MNHNY and SVGAGI (reference sequence). CDR3 length: 12 amino acids. V dropped 7 bases and J dropped 2 bases, with 8 bases sitting between them.

Comment on this clone: Distinct nucleotide sequences in the sample also encode this CDR3. CDR3 in DNA: TGTGCCAGCAGCTCTCAGGGGAGGGAGACCCAGTACTTC. Translated: CASSSQGRETQYF. J is TRBJ2-5 and V is TRBV7-3; the D gene could be TRBD1 or TRBD2 (6 bases each). Germline CDR1 and CDR2: SGHTA and FQGTGA. V lost 4 bases, J lost 5 bases, and 11 bases lay in between. There are 13 residues in the CDR3.

This clone was found once. V and J are TRBV4-2 and TRBJ2-7; 9 nucleotides align to TRBD2. CDR1 and CDR2 from the germline V gene are LGHNA and YNFKEQ. The CDR3 consists of 16 residues. V shed 0 bases and J 2 bases; nucleotides not matched to a gene: 5. CDR3 coding DNA: TGTGCCAGCAGCCAAGATGGCGTAGCGGGAGCCTACGAGCAGTACTTC. Translating gives CASSQDGVAGAYEQYF.

This chain links TRBV5-1 with TRBJ2-7; 11 bases fit TRBD2. There are 15 residues in the CDR3. The germline gives CDR1 SGHRS, CDR2 YFSETQ. After removal of 1 base from V and 7 bases from J, the junction contained 7 bases not matched to a gene. The CDR3 protein is CASSLTSGSLGEQYF. The CDR3 nucleotides are TGCGCCAGCAGCTTGACTAGCGGGAGTTTAGGGGAGCAGTACTTC.

V gene TRBV4-1 combines with J gene TRBJ2-2; the D gene is possibly TRBD2 (6 bases). CDR1 and CDR2 (germline): MGHRA, YSYEKL. With 6 bases removed from V and 2 bases from J, the gap between germline ends came to 16 bases. The CDR3 has 16 residues. CDR3 protein: CASSLTGSGNTGELFF. The CDR3 DNA follows: TGCGCCAGCAGTCTGACGGGTAGCGGCAACACCGGGGAGCTGTTTTTT.